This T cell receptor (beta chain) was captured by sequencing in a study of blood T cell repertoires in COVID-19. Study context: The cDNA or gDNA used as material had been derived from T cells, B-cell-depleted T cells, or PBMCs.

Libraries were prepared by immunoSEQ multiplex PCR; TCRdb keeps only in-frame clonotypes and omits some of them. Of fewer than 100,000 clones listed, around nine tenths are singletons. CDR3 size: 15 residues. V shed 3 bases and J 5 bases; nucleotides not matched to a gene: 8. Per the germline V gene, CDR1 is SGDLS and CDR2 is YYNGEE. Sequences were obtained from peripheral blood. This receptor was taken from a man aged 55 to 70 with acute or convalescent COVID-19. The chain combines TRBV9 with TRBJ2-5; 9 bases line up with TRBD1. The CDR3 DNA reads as TGTGCCAGCAGCGAAGGGACAGGGAGAGGCGAGACCCAGTACTTC. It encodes CASSEGTGRGETQYF. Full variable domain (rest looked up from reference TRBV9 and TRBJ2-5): DSGVTQTPKHLITATGQRVTLRCSPRSGDLSVYWYQQSLDQGLQFLIQYYNGEERAKGNILERFSAQQFPDLHSELNLSSLELGDSALYFCASSEGTGRGETQYFGPGTRLLVL.